Presented here are 18 T cell receptor beta chains from one specimen sequenced in a study of molecular identifiers for immune sequencing clone quantification (dated by TCRdb to about 2018). The library was produced with PCR. The sequencer was an Illumina HiSeq 4000. TCRdb cleaned the public reads at Q25 with fastp, built clones with MiXCR and kept in-frame beta chains. Under each unique CDR3 protein, matching rows form one entry showing the most common genes and DNA. The sample table contains roughly 90,000 distinct CDR3 sequences; only one count was recorded for under 20% of them. Clones ranked in the top ten supply about 0.85% of the sample. Sequencing input: naive CD8+ T cells from blood, with Jurkat cell RNA spiked in. The cell subset or site label on this specimen signifies: FACS-sorted CD8+CD4-CCR7+CD45RA+ naive T cells. These TCRs come from a human donor in good health. Some libraries in this study had Jurkat cell RNA spiked in.

This clonotype was recorded many times. This chain uses TRBV6-5 with TRBJ1-6; no reliable D call. V was cut by 0 bases and J by 0 bases, with 6 bases left in between. Germline lookup yields CDR1 MNHEY and CDR2 SVGAGI. This CDR3 comprises 16 residues. Written as DNA, the CDR3 is TGTGCCAGCAGTTACTCGTTGGTCTCCTATAATTCACCCCTCCACTTT. It encodes CASSYSLVSYNSPLHF.

The J gene is TRBJ2-1, the V gene TRBV6-2 or TRBV6-3; a possible D gene is TRBD1 (5 bases). V was shortened by 7 bases and J by 4 bases, with 17 bases between the two germline ends. From germline, CDR1 is MNHEY and CDR2 SVGEGT. The CDR3 totals 15 residues. CDR3 amino acids: CASTHQGGMYNEQFF. The CDR3 DNA reads as TGTGCCAGCACCCACCAGGGCGGAATGTACAATGAGCAGTTCTTC.

This chain joins TRBV5-1 and TRBJ2-1, with TRBD2 matching 7 bases. CDR1 and CDR2 (germline): SGHRS, YFSETQ. V was clipped by 2 bases and J by 6 bases; unmatched bases: 8. This CDR3 spans 15 amino acids. DNA for the CDR3: TGCGCCAGCAGCTTTCCTAGCGGACCGGGCAATGAGCAGTTCTTC. As protein: CASSFPSGPGNEQFF. Drawing the rest from reference TRBV5-1 and TRBJ2-1, the complete variable domain is KAGVTQTPRYLIKTRGQQVTLSCSPISGHRSVSWYQQTPGQGLQFLFEYFSETQRNKGNFPGRFSGRQFSNSRSEMNVSTLELGDSALYLCASSFPSGPGNEQFFGPGTRLTVL.

This clonotype was recorded at least ten times. This rearrangement joins TRBV20-1 to TRBJ2-3; maybe TRBD2 (6 bases). Between the trimmed V and J ends, which lost 5 bases and 0 bases, there was a span of 18 bases. The germline V gene has CDR1 DFQATT and CDR2 SNEGSKA (reference sequence). This CDR3 is built from 16 residues. CDR3 in amino acids: CSAGRTWGESTDTQYF. In nucleotides, the CDR3 is TGCAGTGCTGGGCGTACGTGGGGGGAGAGCACAGATACGCAGTATTTT.

The chain has TRBV20-1 and TRBJ2-7, with 7 positions matching TRBD2. With V trimmed by 5 bases and J by 3 bases, 10 bases remained unmatched. Germline V gene sequence: CDR1 DFQATT, CDR2 SNEGSKA (reference sequence). The CDR3 has 14 amino acids. Here the CDR3 reads CSARRTREGYEQYF. The DNA for the CDR3 is TGCAGTGCTCGGCGGACTAGAGAAGGCTACGAGCAGTACTTC.

In this sample, this clonotype turned up many times. The chain combines TRBV7-9 with TRBJ2-3; D remains unclear. Germline assignment: CDR1 SEHNR and CDR2 FQNEAQ (reference sequence). The CDR3 has 15 amino acids. The V end lost 4 bases, the J end lost 5 bases, and 16 bases lay between the germline ends. The CDR3 loop reads CASSSIVGRKDTQYF. CDR3 coding DNA: TGTGCCAGCAGCTCAATCGTTGGACGGAAAGATACGCAGTATTTT.

The table lists this clonotype with many counts. The chain couples TRBV27 to TRBJ2-3; D unresolved. Trimming stripped 4 bases from V and 1 base from J, with 6 bases between. Germline-derived CDR1 and CDR2 are MNHEY and SMNVEV (reference sequence). The CDR3 runs 13 residues. Here the CDR3 reads CASSYLGTDTQYF. CDR3 bases: TGTGCCAGCAGTTACCTAGGCACAGATACGCAGTATTTT.

Ten or more counts support this clonotype. V is TRBV15 and J is TRBJ1-1; D is unclear. The V end was cut by 5 bases, the J end by 0 bases, with 13 bases between. CDR3 length: 15 residues. Germline V gives CDR1 LNHNV, CDR2 YYDKDF (reference sequence). CDR3 DNA: TGTGCCACCAGCGGGAGGGAATCCATGAACACTGAAGCTTTCTTT. It yields the protein CATSGRESMNTEAFF.

This clonotype has a count of ten or more. The chain uses TRBV6-5 and TRBJ2-6; the D is unclear. Germline V gives CDR1 MNHEY, CDR2 SVGAGI. Trimming took off 3 bases at V and 3 bases at J, with 9 bases between the two ends. The length of the CDR3 is 15 residues. CDR3 loop: CASSYSNGGANVLTF. The CDR3 coding sequence is TGTGCCAGCAGTTATAGCAATGGTGGGGCCAACGTCCTGACTTTC.

This clonotype was recorded at least ten times. The V gene is TRBV7-9, the J gene TRBJ2-5; 14 bases align to TRBD2. CDR3 length: 17 amino acids. Germline V gene sequence: CDR1 SEHNR, CDR2 FQNEAQ (reference sequence). J lost 3 bases, V lost 4 bases, and 7 bases had no gene match. The CDR3 is CASSSGLAGGWEETQYF. The DNA for the CDR3 is TGTGCCAGCAGCTCAGGACTAGCGGGAGGCTGGGAAGAGACCCAGTACTTC.

The rearrangement uses TRBV9 and TRBJ2-1, with 11 bases matching TRBD2. The CDR3 extends over 19 amino acids. Germline CDR1 is SGDLS and CDR2 is YYNGEE. V gave up 0 bases and J gave up 12 bases; unmatched junction bases: 20. CDR3 region: CASSVVGLAGGTDHGGQFF. In nucleotides, the CDR3 is TGTGCCAGCAGCGTAGTAGGGCTAGCGGGGGGCACCGACCATGGCGGGCAGTTCTTC.

This clonotype was seen at least ten times. This chain uses TRBV9 with TRBJ2-3; D is possibly TRBD1 (6 bases). Trimming shortened V by 5 bases and J by 6 bases, and 25 bases separated the two germline ends. This CDR3 spans 17 amino acids. Germline CDR1 is SGDLS and CDR2 is YYNGEE. The CDR3 loop reads CASRPTDGTRDIDTQYF. CDR3 sequence (DNA): TGTGCCAGCAGACCAACGGACGGGACACGGGATATCGATACGCAGTATTTT. The whole variable domain, filled in from reference TRBV9 and TRBJ2-3, reads DSGVTQTPKHLITATGQRVTLRCSPRSGDLSVYWYQQSLDQGLQFLIQYYNGEERAKGNILERFSAQQFPDLHSELNLSSLELGDSALYFCASRPTDGTRDIDTQYFGPGTRLTVL.

This clonotype was recorded at least ten times. The rearrangement links TRBV7-6 to TRBJ2-3; TRBD2 agrees at 7 bases. V was pared by 5 bases and J by 7 bases, with 15 bases of the junction left unmatched. Germline V gene data show CDR1 as SGHVS and CDR2 as FNYEAQ. CDR3 size: 16 residues. The CDR3 region is CASSMAGRETRNTQYF. The CDR3 DNA reads TGTGCCAGCAGCATGGCGGGGCGGGAGACTAGGAATACGCAGTATTTT.

Of note for this clonotype: A read error is possible here, since a much larger clone lies one base away. This chain uses TRBV7-6 with TRBJ1-4; maybe TRBD1 (5 bases). The germline CDR1 and CDR2 sequences are SGHVS and FNYEAQ. The CDR3 spans 14 residues. V was shortened by 8 bases and J by 12 bases, with 22 bases between the two germline ends. CDR3 loop: CASGSGPLGGELFF. DNA for the CDR3: TGTGCCAGCGGCTCCGGACCCCTCGGGGGAGAACTGTTTTTT.

This clonotype showed up many times. This chain connects TRBV6-2 or TRBV6-3 to TRBJ2-3; TRBD2 agrees at 9 bases. CDR3 size: 14 residues. J gave up 2 bases and V 7 bases, and 4 bases lay outside the gene matches. Germline loops: CDR1 MNHEY, CDR2 SVGEGT. CDR3 DNA sequence: TGTGCCAGCACCCTAGCGGGAAACACAGATACGCAGTATTTT. Amino acid sequence: CASTLAGNTDTQYF.

In its sample, this clonotype was seen many times. The chain is built from TRBV28 and TRBJ1-1, with D possibly TRBD1 on 6 matching bases. V was shortened by 4 bases and J by 5 bases, with 20 bases between the two germline ends. This CDR3 contains 16 residues. CDR1 and CDR2 (germline): MDHEN, SYDVKM. Here the CDR3 reads CASSYRYRALLTEAFF. In DNA, the CDR3 is TGTGCCAGCAGTTACAGGTACAGGGCCCTGTTGACTGAAGCTTTCTTT. The whole variable domain, remainder taken from reference TRBV28 and TRBJ1-1, is DVKVTQSSRYLVKRTGEKVFLECVQDMDHENMFWYRQDPGLGLRLIYFSYDVKMKEKGDIPEGYSVSREKKERFSLILESASTNQTSMYLCASSYRYRALLTEAFFGQGTRLTVV.

At least ten counts were recorded for this clonotype. The V call is TRBV12-3 or TRBV12-4, the J call TRBJ2-7; TRBD2 might be the D (6 bases). The CDR3 is 15 amino acids. V dropped 3 bases and J dropped 5 bases, with 17 bases sitting between them. CDR3 in DNA: TGTGCCAGCAGTTTGGTGGGGGGAAGCGTCCACGAGCAGTACTTC. This codes for CASSLVGGSVHEQYF.

This clonotype was counted many times. The rearrangement links TRBV7-9 to TRBJ2-7; 8 positions agree with TRBD1. CDR1 SEHNR and CDR2 FQNEAQ come from the germline V gene (reference sequence). V lost 4 bases to trimming and J lost 4 bases; unmatched junction nucleotides: 6. The CDR3 runs 14 residues. CDR3 DNA: TGTGCCAGCAGCTCGGACAGGGCTCCATACGAGCAGTACTTC. Protein product: CASSSDRAPYEQYF. The full variable domain, its missing parts supplied by reference TRBV7-9 and TRBJ2-7, is DTGVSQNPRHKITKRGQNVTFRCDPISEHNRLYWYRQTLGQGPEFLTYFQNEAQLEKSRLLSDRFSAERPKGSFSTLEIQRTEQGDSAMYLCASSSDRAPYEQYFGPGTRLTVT.